The 29 T cell receptor beta chains given below trace back to one sample, sequenced in a study of cytomegalovirus exposure and HLA in healthy donors (dated by TCRdb to 2017 to 2019). The library came from the immunoSEQ multiplex PCR assay. The multiplex PCR relied on a mix of 60 forward primers for TCR Vbeta segments and 13 reverse primers for TCR Jbeta segments. As stored in TCRdb, this immuneACCESS dataset retains in-frame rearrangements with V and J assigned. A fraction of the clones does not appear; measured against another copy, unresolved V genes explain less than half of the discrepancy, and the remainder lacks a known reason. The sample contains 150,000 or so clones, nearly 80% of them found a single time. Jointly, the top ten make up around 0.97% of the sample. Sequencing used PBMCs. The receptors originated from a woman in her fifties or sixties in good health and CMV-seropositive.

The chain combines TRBV30 with TRBJ1-3; no reliable D call. Trimming pared 5 bases from V and 8 bases from J, leaving 10 bases between. Germline CDR1 and CDR2: GTSNPN and SVGIG (reference sequence). The CDR3 runs to 11 residues. The CDR3 spells CAWSSRDTIYF. DNA for the CDR3: TGTGCCTGGTCCTCTCGGGACACCATATATTTT.

The chain has TRBV7-8 and TRBJ2-5, with 7 nucleotides matching TRBD1. Germline V gene lookup returns CDR1 SGHVS and CDR2 FQNEAQ. Unmatched junction bases numbered 10, after V lost 1 base and J lost 5 bases. The CDR3 sequence is 16 residues long. The CDR3 here is CASSLEGAGGGETQYF. CDR3 DNA sequence: TGTGCCAGCAGCTTAGAGGGTGCAGGGGGTGGGGAGACCCAGTACTTC.

CDR3 sequence: CSVGREAGAFF. DNA for the CDR3: TGCAGCGTTGGGAGGGAGGCAGGAGCTTTCTTT. The V call is TRBV29-1, the J call TRBJ1-1; D is unresolved. V was shortened by 4 bases and J by 10 bases, with 13 bases between the two germline ends. The CDR3 has 11 amino acids. Germline-derived CDR1 and CDR2 are SQVTM and ANQGSEA.

The chain couples TRBV5-6 to TRBJ1-1; the match to TRBD1 covers 7 bases. Germline V gives CDR1 SGHDT, CDR2 YYEEEE. CDR3 length equals 14 residues. V lost 3 bases and J lost 0; bases outside the gene matches: 2. The CDR3 nucleotides are TGTGCCAGCAGCTGGGGACAGCTGAACACTGAAGCTTTCTTT. This sequence encodes CASSWGQLNTEAFF. The full variable domain, in which reference TRBV5-6 and TRBJ1-1 provide the parts outside the CDR3, is DAGVTQSPTHLIKTRGQQVTLRCSPKSGHDTVSWYQQALGQGPQFIFQYYEEEERQRGNFPDRFSGHQFPNYSSELNVNALLLGDSALYLCASSWGQLNTEAFFGQGTRLTVV.

This clone was found a few times. The chain is built from TRBV6-6 and TRBJ2-1, with TRBD2 as a possible D gene (6 bases). The CDR3 runs to 14 residues. Germline CDR1 reads MNHNY; CDR2 reads SVGAGI (reference sequence). The germline V and J ends were trimmed by 5 bases and 4 bases, with 12 bases remaining between them. CDR3 sequence: CASSNAGGYNEQFF. For the CDR3, the DNA is TGTGCCAGCAGTAACGCCGGGGGATACAATGAGCAGTTCTTC.

The CDR3 region has the DNA TGTGCCAGCAGCACGGGACAGGGTTACACCGGGGAGCTGTTTTTT. Its protein is CASSTGQGYTGELFF. The chain couples TRBV5-4 to TRBJ2-2; TRBD1 agrees at 9 bases. The CDR3 covers 15 residues. Germline V lookup: CDR1 SGHNT, CDR2 YYREEE (reference sequence). Losses at the gene ends were 4 bases for V and 3 bases for J; bases not matched to a gene: 4.

This chain connects TRBV10-3 to TRBJ2-4; TRBD1 might be the D (5 bases). The V gene lost 0 bases and the J gene lost 7 bases, with 7 bases spanning the gap. Germline CDR1 and CDR2: ENHRY and SYGVKD. The length of the CDR3 is 13 residues. CDR3 coding DNA: TGTGCCATCAGTGAGTCGGACACTAACATTCAGTACTTC. It codes for CAISESDTNIQYF.

The V gene is TRBV5-6, the J gene TRBJ2-3; the match to TRBD2 covers 7 bases. V shed 4 bases and J 0 bases; nucleotides not matched to a gene: 5. The CDR3 length is 15 residues. Germline V gene lookup returns CDR1 SGHDT and CDR2 YYEEEE. The CDR3 DNA reads TGTGCCAGCAGCCGGGGGGTTGGAAGCACAGATACGCAGTATTTT. It is translated as CASSRGVGSTDTQYF.

CDR3 nucleotide sequence: TGTGCCAGCAGCGTGACAGGGGGCTATAATGAGCAGTTCTTC. It is translated as CASSVTGGYNEQFF. This chain links TRBV9 with TRBJ2-1; 10 bases fit TRBD1. V was clipped by 2 bases and J by 7 bases; unmatched bases: 3. Germline V gene data show CDR1 as SGDLS and CDR2 as YYNGEE. This CDR3 region has 14 residues. Full variable domain (remainder filled in from reference TRBV9 and TRBJ2-1): DSGVTQTPKHLITATGQRVTLRCSPRSGDLSVYWYQQSLDQGLQFLIQYYNGEERAKGNILERFSAQQFPDLHSELNLSSLELGDSALYFCASSVTGGYNEQFFGPGTRLTVL.

The chain joins TRBV4-3 to TRBJ2-7, with 9 bases lining up with TRBD1. Germline V gives CDR1 LGHNA, CDR2 YSLEER. Trimming cost V 1 base and J 5 bases; bases outside gene matches: 6. CDR3 length: 15 residues. CDR3 loop: CASSQAGTGSNEQYF. In DNA form, the CDR3 reads TGCGCCAGCAGCCAAGCCGGGACAGGGTCAAACGAGCAGTACTTC.

The chain couples TRBV4-1 to TRBJ1-2; 7 bases map to TRBD1. The CDR3 is made up of 13 amino acids. V lost 0 bases to trimming and J lost 7 bases; unmatched junction nucleotides: 2. From germline, CDR1 is MGHRA and CDR2 YSYEKL. The CDR3 region is CASSQETGLGYTF. The CDR3 region has the DNA TGCGCCAGCAGCCAAGAGACAGGGCTTGGCTACACCTTC.

The chain combines TRBV2 with TRBJ2-7; 7 nucleotides align to TRBD1. There are 17 residues in the CDR3. Germline V lookup: CDR1 SNHLY, CDR2 FYNNEI. After removal of 10 bases from V and 0 bases from J, the junction contained 18 bases not matched to a gene. CDR3 DNA sequence: TGTGCCACCAGAGGGGACAGTCATACCGGGATCTCCTACGAGCAGTACTTC. Translating gives CATRGDSHTGISYEQYF.

The rearrangement links TRBV5-6 to TRBJ2-1; D is undetermined. V dropped 1 base and J dropped 4 bases, with 9 bases sitting between them. The CDR3 has 14 residues. Germline CDR1 and CDR2: SGHDT and YYEEEE. The CDR3 sequence: CASSLRGPYNEQFF. The DNA of the CDR3 is TGTGCCAGCAGCTTGCGAGGCCCGTACAATGAGCAGTTCTTC. The complete variable domain, with remaining parts taken from reference TRBV5-6 and TRBJ2-1, reads DAGVTQSPTHLIKTRGQQVTLRCSPKSGHDTVSWYQQALGQGPQFIFQYYEEEERQRGNFPDRFSGHQFPNYSSELNVNALLLGDSALYLCASSLRGPYNEQFFGPGTRLTVL.

The V call is TRBV4-1, the J call TRBJ2-7; 9 bases match TRBD1. Germline CDR1 MGHRA, CDR2 YSYEKL. The CDR3 extends over 16 amino acids. Trimming removed 4 bases from V and 2 bases from J; junction bases left unmatched: 9. The CDR3 region is CASSRDRDSQPYEQYF. CDR3 nucleotides: TGCGCCAGCAGCCGGGACAGGGACTCACAACCCTACGAGCAGTACTTC.

This clone was picked up a small number of times. The V gene is TRBV9, the J gene TRBJ1-1, with D possibly matching TRBD1 (6 bases). The CDR3 is 13 residues long. V shed 0 bases and J shed 5 bases, with 8 bases lying between them. CDR1 and CDR2 (germline): SGDLS, YYNGEE. The CDR3 sequence: CASSVEGETEAFF. CDR3 DNA: TGTGCCAGCAGCGTAGAGGGGGAAACTGAAGCTTTCTTT.

This sequence joins TRBV28 and TRBJ1-6, with TRBD1 matching 9 bases. Germline V gives CDR1 MDHEN, CDR2 SYDVKM. The CDR3 has 17 amino acids. J lost 8 bases, V lost 3 bases, and 11 bases had no gene match. The CDR3 DNA sequence: TGTGCCAGCAGTTTTAGGGGACAGGGTCTTCTTCATTCACCCCTCCACTTT. Its translation: CASSFRGQGLLHSPLHF.

This clone was picked up one time. The chain combines TRBV2 with TRBJ1-3, with no clear D. CDR3 length equals 17 residues. Germline lookup yields CDR1 SNHLY and CDR2 FYNNEI. V dropped 8 bases and J dropped 0 bases, with 20 bases sitting between them. The chain's CDR3 is CASRRGGSRFSGNTIYF. The CDR3 region has the DNA TGTGCCAGCCGACGGGGAGGAAGCCGCTTCTCTGGAAACACCATATATTTT.

The CDR3 coding sequence is TGCGCCAGCAGCTTGGCGGCTAGCGGGGTAACAGATACGCAGTATTTT. Translated, it gives CASSLAASGVTDTQYF. The chain employs TRBV5-1 and TRBJ2-3, with TRBD2 identical over 9 bases. This CDR3 has 16 amino acids. Looked up from germline, CDR1 is SGHRS and CDR2 is YFSETQ. V gave up 0 bases and J gave up 3 bases; unmatched junction bases: 5.

In this sample, this clone turned up once. The rearrangement joins TRBV19 to TRBJ2-1, with TRBD2 identical over 10 bases. The CDR3 runs to 15 residues. V lost 3 bases to trimming and J lost 5 bases; unmatched junction nucleotides: 4. Germline assignment: CDR1 LNHDA and CDR2 SQIVND (reference sequence). CDR3 DNA: TGTGCCAGTAGTATTCAGCGGGGGGGCCACAATGAGCAGTTCTTC. As protein: CASSIQRGGHNEQFF.

This clone was observed once. The chain carries TRBV10-3 and TRBJ1-2; a weak D match, TRBD1 (6 bases). V lost 0 bases to trimming and J lost 8 bases, with 19 bases between them. Germline loops: CDR1 ENHRY, CDR2 SYGVKD. This CDR3 spans 16 amino acids. The CDR3 sequence is CAISESGGPATMGYTF. The CDR3 DNA follows: TGTGCCATCAGTGAGTCAGGGGGACCGGCAACTATGGGCTACACCTTC.

The rearrangement uses TRBV5-4 and TRBJ2-7; tentatively, D is TRBD2 (6 bases). Germline V gene lookup returns CDR1 SGHNT and CDR2 YYREEE (reference sequence). Between the trimmed V and J ends, which lost 0 bases and 2 bases, there was a span of 9 bases. The CDR3 is 14 residues long. CDR3 in DNA: TGTGCCAGCAGCTTGGATACGGGAGCCTACGAGCAGTACTTC. Its translation: CASSLDTGAYEQYF.

CDR3 sequence: CASSVRDRDSPLHF. The DNA for the CDR3 is TGTGCCAGTAGTGTCCGGGACAGAGATTCACCCCTCCACTTT. The rearrangement uses TRBV19 and TRBJ1-6; TRBD1 matches at 7 bases. Looked up from germline, CDR1 is LNHDA and CDR2 is SQIVND (reference sequence). This CDR3 is 14 amino acids long. V shed 5 bases, J shed 8 bases, and the junction held 6 bases outside the gene matches.

This chain connects TRBV5-6 to TRBJ1-2, with 7 bases fitting TRBD1. Germline V gives CDR1 SGHDT, CDR2 YYEEEE. CDR3 length: 12 residues. Unmatched junction bases numbered 6, after V lost 5 bases and J lost 8 bases. The chain's CDR3 is CASSFGTDGYTF. CDR3 nucleotides: TGTGCCAGCAGTTTCGGGACAGACGGCTACACCTTC.

This clone was counted at least ten times. The rearrangement uses TRBV19 and TRBJ2-4; TRBD1 matches 11 bases. Trimming at V came to 5 bases and at J to 11 bases, leaving 8 bases not matched to a gene. Germline CDR1 reads LNHDA; CDR2 reads SQIVND (reference sequence). The CDR3 extends over 14 amino acids. This chain's CDR3 is CASSGQGASGVQYF. The CDR3 coding sequence is TGTGCCAGTAGTGGACAGGGGGCTAGTGGCGTTCAGTACTTC.

This chain uses TRBV2 with TRBJ1-1, with TRBD1 matching 8 bases. J gave up 6 bases and V 10 bases, and 13 bases lay outside the gene matches. The CDR3 totals 14 residues. The germline gives CDR1 SNHLY, CDR2 FYNNEI. CDR3 DNA: TGTGCCACCCAGGGTCAGGGGGCAGGTGCTGAAGCTTTCTTT. Its translation is CATQGQGAGAEAFF.

This clone was seen just once. This chain links TRBV28 with TRBJ1-1; D possibly corresponds to TRBD1 (6 bases). The CDR3 length is 15 residues. In germline, CDR1 is MDHEN, CDR2 SYDVKM. Trimming left V 4 bases short and J 2 bases short, with 14 bases between. The CDR3 region is CASSSPGDRNTEAFF. The CDR3 DNA reads TGTGCCAGCAGTTCTCCAGGGGATCGAAACACTGAAGCTTTCTTT.

The V and J genes are TRBV18 and TRBJ2-7, with TRBD1 matching over 7 bases. The CDR3 extends over 14 amino acids. Germline V gene data show CDR1 as KGHSH and CDR2 as LQKENI. V shed 3 bases, J shed 2 bases, and the junction held 4 bases outside the gene matches. CDR3 region: CASSPKQGTYEQYF. CDR3 bases: TGTGCCAGCTCACCCAAACAGGGGACCTACGAGCAGTACTTC.

The chain recombines TRBV5-1 with TRBJ1-4; weak D call: TRBD1 (6 bases). This CDR3 contains 15 residues. The germline CDR1 and CDR2 sequences are SGHRS and YFSETQ. Deletions cut 3 bases from V and 5 bases from J, with 14 bases between. Here the CDR3 DNA reads TGCGCCAGCAGCTCCGGACAGACCAGGAATGAAAAACTGTTTTTT. Amino acids: CASSSGQTRNEKLFF.

V usage is TRBV4-3 and J usage is TRBJ1-4; 11 bases line up with TRBD1. This CDR3 region has 15 residues. The trim removed 4 bases at V and 8 bases at J, leaving 6 bases unmatched. Looked up from germline, CDR1 is LGHNA and CDR2 is YSLEER. In DNA, the CDR3 is TGCGCCAGCAGCCCGGACAGGGGGCGCGAGGAAAAACTGTTTTTT. Translated, it gives CASSPDRGREEKLFF.